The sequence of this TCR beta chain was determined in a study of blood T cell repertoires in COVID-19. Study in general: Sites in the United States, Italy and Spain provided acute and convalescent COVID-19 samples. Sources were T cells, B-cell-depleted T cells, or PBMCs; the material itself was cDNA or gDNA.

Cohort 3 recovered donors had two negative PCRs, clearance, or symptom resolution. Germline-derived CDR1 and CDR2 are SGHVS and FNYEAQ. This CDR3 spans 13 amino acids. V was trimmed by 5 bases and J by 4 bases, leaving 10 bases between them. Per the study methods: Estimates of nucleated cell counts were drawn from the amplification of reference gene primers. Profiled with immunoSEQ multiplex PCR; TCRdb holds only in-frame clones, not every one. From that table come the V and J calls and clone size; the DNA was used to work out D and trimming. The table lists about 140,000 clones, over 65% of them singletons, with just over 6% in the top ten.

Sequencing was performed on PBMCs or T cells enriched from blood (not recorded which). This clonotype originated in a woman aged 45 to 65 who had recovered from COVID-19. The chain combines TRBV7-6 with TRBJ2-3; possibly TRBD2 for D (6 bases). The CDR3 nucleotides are TGTGCCAGCAGCCTCCCGGGAGCAGATACGCAGTATTTT. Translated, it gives CASSLPGADTQYF.